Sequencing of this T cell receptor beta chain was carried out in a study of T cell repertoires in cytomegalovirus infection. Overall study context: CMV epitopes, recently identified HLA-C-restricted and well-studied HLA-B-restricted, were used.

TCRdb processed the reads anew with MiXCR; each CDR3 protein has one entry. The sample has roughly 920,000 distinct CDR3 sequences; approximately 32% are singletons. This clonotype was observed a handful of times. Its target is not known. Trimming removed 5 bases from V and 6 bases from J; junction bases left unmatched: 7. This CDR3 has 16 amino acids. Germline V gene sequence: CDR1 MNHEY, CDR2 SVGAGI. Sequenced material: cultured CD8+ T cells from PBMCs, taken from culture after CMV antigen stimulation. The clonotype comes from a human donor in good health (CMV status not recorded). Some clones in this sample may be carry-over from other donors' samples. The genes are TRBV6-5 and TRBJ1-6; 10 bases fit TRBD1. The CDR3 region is CASSAGTGVINSPLHF. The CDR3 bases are TGTGCCAGCAGTGCCGGGACAGGGGTAATTAATTCACCCCTCCACTTT.